A single sample gave rise to the 10 T cell receptor beta chains below, sequenced in a study of shared clonotypes between healthy human individuals. TCRdb's table, derived via immunoSEQ multiplex PCR, lists solely in-frame clones and lacks some. The repertoire holds 2 million to 3 million clones, with 80% to 95% as singletons. The material sequenced was naive CD4+ T cells from PBMCs. Subset specified: CD45RA+ positively selected. These receptors came from a man younger than 35 in good health. Some clones in this sample may be carry-over from other donors' samples.

The J gene is TRBJ2-7, the V gene TRBV7-2; TRBD1 agrees at 8 bases. In germline, CDR1 is SGHTA, CDR2 FQGNSA. This CDR3 is 15 amino acids long. V shed 2 bases and J 4 bases; nucleotides not matched to a gene: 7. The DNA of the CDR3 is TGTGCCAGCAGCTTAAATACAGGGGGTAGTTACGAGCAGTACTTC. This codes for CASSLNTGGSYEQYF.

V gene TRBV18 combines with J gene TRBJ2-5; D is ambiguous. The V gene lost 0 bases and the J gene lost 9 bases, with 14 bases spanning the gap. There are 14 residues in the CDR3. CDR1 is KGHSH, CDR2 LQKENI, per germline. The CDR3: CASSPPVASVAQYF. The CDR3 bases are TGTGCCAGCTCACCACCGGTCGCGTCCGTCGCCCAGTACTTC.

V is TRBV11-2 and J is TRBJ2-3; D is perhaps TRBD1 or TRBD2 (5 bases each). The germline V gene has CDR1 SGHAT and CDR2 FQNNGV. Trimming removed 5 bases at V and 4 bases at J, with 19 bases between. This CDR3 has 16 residues. Written as DNA, the CDR3 is TGTGCCAGCAGCCCCCGGGACCCCCGGCTCTCAGATACGCAGTATTTT. Translating gives CASSPRDPRLSDTQYF.

CDR3 region: CASSPDLLLPGGYTF. The DNA of the CDR3 is TGTGCCAGCTCACCGGACCTTCTCCTCCCCGGGGGCTACACCTTC. This chain connects TRBV18 to TRBJ1-2; D unresolved. The CDR3 contains 15 residues. V was cut by 3 bases and J by 8 bases, with 19 bases left in between. CDR1 is KGHSH and CDR2 is LQKENI in the germline V gene.

This clone appeared a single time. V and J are TRBV5-5 and TRBJ1-5, with a weak D call TRBD1 (6 bases). Trimming stripped 3 bases from V and 3 bases from J, with 13 bases between. The CDR3 is 15 amino acids. In germline, CDR1 is SGHKS, CDR2 YYEKEE (reference sequence). As DNA, the CDR3 is TGTGCCAGCAGCTCCCGACAGGATTACAATCAGCCCCAGCATTTT. This encodes CASSSRQDYNQPQHF.

This chain joins TRBV27 and TRBJ2-3, with TRBD2 matching 9 bases. V lost 3 bases, J lost 3 bases, and 4 bases stayed unmatched. The length of the CDR3 is 15 residues. The germline V gene encodes CDR1 MNHEY and CDR2 SMNVEV (reference sequence). Here the CDR3 DNA reads TGTGCCAGCAGTTTCTTAGCGGGGGCTACAGATACGCAGTATTTT. This encodes CASSFLAGATDTQYF.

The chain carries TRBV7-9 and TRBJ2-5; weak D call: TRBD2 (6 bases). V was cut by 5 bases and J by 5 bases, with 15 bases left in between. In germline, CDR1 is SEHNR, CDR2 FQNEAQ (reference sequence). CDR3 length equals 14 residues. This CDR3 is CASSPRGERETQYF. CDR3 sequence (DNA): TGTGCCAGCAGCCCCCGCGGGGAGAGGGAGACCCAGTACTTC.

J is TRBJ1-2 and V is TRBV2; D gene ambiguous. Germline lookup yields CDR1 SNHLY and CDR2 FYNNEI. CDR3 length: 13 amino acids. Trimming cost V 8 bases and J 6 bases, with 16 bases left between them. CDR3 nucleotides: TGTGCCAGCCTGGGTATTTTTGGGAATGGCTACACCTTC. Its translation: CASLGIFGNGYTF.

This clone was picked up one time. The chain links TRBV11-2 to TRBJ2-7; D is uncertain. V was clipped by 10 bases and J by 1 base, with 11 bases between them. The germline V gene has CDR1 SGHAT and CDR2 FQNNGV. This CDR3 contains 12 residues. The chain's CDR3 is CATESGSYEQYF. The CDR3 bases are TGTGCCACAGAGTCGGGTTCCTACGAGCAGTACTTC.

To note about this clone: Other DNA sequences within the sample encode an identical CDR3. The chain employs TRBV5-4 and TRBJ1-1; D gene uncertain. Germline loops: CDR1 SGHNT, CDR2 YYREEE (reference sequence). The V gene lost 4 bases and the J gene lost 1 base, with 20 bases spanning the gap. This CDR3 has 17 residues. The CDR3 DNA sequence: TGTGCCAGCAGCCCGACCCTTTTGTCGGCCGGGAACACTGAAGCTTTCTTT. This encodes CASSPTLLSAGNTEAFF.